This TCR beta chain was observed in a study of identical twins (dated by TCRdb to 2016 to 2017). The study in broad terms: TCR alpha and beta repertoires from monozygotic twins, unrelated adults of various ages and cord blood were deep-sequenced to test whether fetal clonotypes persist. To rule out contamination, replicate twin experiments were performed at different times with different library preparation protocols. Points the paper makes about the study in general: Excess twin sharing in beta out-of-frame sequences was weaker because fewer shared sequences lowered the signal-to-noise ratio. Fewer insertions were carried by abundant cord blood beta clonotypes; a weaker similar trend was observed in young adult naive repertoires, while no such trend was observed in memory repertoires. Zero-insertion analyses could be partly confounded by invariant T cells such as MAIT and iNKT, though diverse VJ usage argued against such confounding for most clonotypes. Recombination models systematically underestimated out-of-frame TCR alpha sharing in monozygotic twins but agreed with sharing between unrelated individuals. Because the same donors could not be followed over many years, the conclusions relied on cross-sectional statistical analysis. Out-of-frame TCR alpha sequences shared between twins showed an excess of low generation-probability sequences compared with coincidental sharing between unrelated individuals.

The library relied on 5' RACE. Sequencer: Illumina HiSeq 2000. Template switching added a universal primer binding site, and the final cDNA carried a unique molecular identifier that allowed TCR cDNA molecules to be counted accurately. Specific primers in the conserved constant-segment region were used to synthesize first-strand cDNA for TCR alpha and beta chains. To control for contamination, every cDNA library was double barcoded, receiving both a SMART-Mk sample barcode and Illumina barcodes. TruSeq adapter sequences, together with Illumina sample barcodes, were added in two successive PCR steps. Sequencing of the TCR alpha and beta cDNA libraries was done on the Illumina HiSeq platform using custom primers. Regarding the original processing steps: Raw reads were processed with MiGEC to extract unique molecular identifiers, and MiXCR was used to determine CDR3 positions. For each individual, recombination models were inferred using an EM algorithm with the repgenHMM and IGoR tools. Shared clonotypes were analyzed with the tcR package in R, and sharing was normalized by the product of cloneset sizes. To study raw recombination without the effects of thymic and clonal selection, out-of-frame nonproductive sequences were analyzed. TCRdb handled the public reads itself, with Q25 trimming in fastp and clone calling in MiXCR, and kept productive beta chains. Records with the same CDR3 protein are collapsed into one entry carrying the most frequent genes and DNA. Clone size and V and J calls follow TCRdb, not the original study. In all, the sample holds just over 500,000 distinct CDR3 sequences, and roughly a fifth of those were seen once. The top ten constitute about 0.91% of the sample.

V is trimmed back by 7 bases and J by 5 bases, and the junction contains 7 bases that no gene match accounts for. The germline V gene yields MNHEY for CDR1 and SVGEGT for CDR2. Counted from cysteine to phenylalanine, this CDR3 has 15 amino acids. The DNA shown is the 45-base CDR3, in frame from base 1. Only healthy Caucasian donors were included. The twin cohort comprised three pairs of female monozygotic twins, all aged roughly 18 to 29 years. Positive isolation kits from Invitrogen were used to isolate CD4+ and CD8+ T cell populations. There are a few counts of this clonotype. Its antigen specificity is not known. Nothing much larger sits one base from this clone, and base qualities are not available. The same sample was also used in a study of T cells expressing NK-cell markers. The second study's paper adds: Three sorted T-cell subsets (CD3+CD56+NKG2C+, CD3+CD56+NKG2C- and CD3+CD56-NKG2C+) from roughly eight donors had their TCR beta-chain repertoires profiled. Of the eight sequenced donors, seven were found to be HCMV-seropositive and one was found to be HCMV-seronegative. In several experiments an anti-gammadeltaTCR antibody was added to restrict sorting to alphabetaTCR-expressing T cells. In six donors, the dominant CD3+CD56+NKG2C+ clonotypes were among the top 10 CD8+ clonotypes and accounted for roughly 1.0-8% of CD8+ T cells. Those dominant clonotypes were again the most abundant among CD3+CD56-NKG2C+ cells in several donors, at about 25-60.1%. Whether the expanded NKG2C-expressing T cell clones were specific for HCMV antigens remained unclear. The eight sequenced donors were randomly selected healthy volunteers, three men and five women. HCMV-specific IgG was detected in serum with a commercial ELISA kit to determine HCMV serostatus. Reads were demultiplexed and grouped by UMI with MIGEC, and clonotypes were assembled and quantified with MiTCR. To exclude erroneous sequences, only TCR cDNA sequences supported by at least two reads were retained. The tcR package was used for downstream repertoire analysis, and clonotypes were matched between fractions using CDR3 nucleotide sequence together with V segment. VDJmatch was used to annotate antigen specificity against VDJdb, with one amino acid substitution in CDR3 permitted.

The receptor was derived from a woman between 18 and 29 years old in good health. Sequencing was performed on CD4+ T cells sorted from blood. The receptor chain draws on TRBV6-2 or TRBV6-3 and TRBJ2-2; 10 middle bases align to TRBD1. The DNA sequence is given as TGTGCCAGCACCACCGGACAGGGGGAAACCGGGGAGCTGTTTTTT. Its coded protein is CASTTGQGETGELFF.